This T cell receptor beta chain was obtained from a study of T cell changes during pregnancy in multiple sclerosis. The assay was immunoSEQ multiplex PCR, and TCRdb's table has in-frame clones only and misses some. The sample records over 65,000 clones, roughly 94% being singletons. Germline assignment: CDR1 MNHEY and CDR2 SMNVEV (reference sequence). Trimming removed 5 bases from V and 2 bases from J, with 13 bases in between. This CDR3 has 14 amino acids. The genes are TRBV27 and TRBJ2-7; D is perhaps TRBD1 (6 bases). The sample here was peripheral blood, taken in the third trimester of pregnancy. This clonotype originated in a female donor with multiple sclerosis, enrolled in a pregnancy study. The CDR3 coding sequence is TGTGCCAGCAGTCCACGGACAGTCCCCTACGAGCAGTACTTC. Translating it yields CASSPRTVPYEQYF.